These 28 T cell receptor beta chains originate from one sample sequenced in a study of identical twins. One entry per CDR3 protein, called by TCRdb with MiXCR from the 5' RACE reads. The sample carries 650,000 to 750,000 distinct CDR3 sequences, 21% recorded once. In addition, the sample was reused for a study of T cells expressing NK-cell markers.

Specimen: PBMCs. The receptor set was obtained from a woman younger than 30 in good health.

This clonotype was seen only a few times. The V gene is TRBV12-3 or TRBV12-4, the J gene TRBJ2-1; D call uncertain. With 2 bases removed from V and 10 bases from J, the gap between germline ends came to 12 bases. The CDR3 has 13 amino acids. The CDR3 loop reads CASSLIRRREQFF. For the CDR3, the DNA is TGTGCCAGCAGTTTAATAAGACGGCGGGAGCAGTTCTTC.

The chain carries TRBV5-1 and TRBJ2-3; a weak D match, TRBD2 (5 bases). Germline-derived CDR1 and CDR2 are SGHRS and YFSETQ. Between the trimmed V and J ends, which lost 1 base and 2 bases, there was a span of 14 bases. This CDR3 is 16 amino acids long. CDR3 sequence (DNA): TGCGCCAGCAGCTTGAGGGCCTCGGGGATCACAGATACGCAGTATTTT. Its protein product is CASSLRASGITDTQYF. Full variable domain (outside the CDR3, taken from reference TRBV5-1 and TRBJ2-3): KAGVTQTPRYLIKTRGQQVTLSCSPISGHRSVSWYQQTPGQGLQFLFEYFSETQRNKGNFPGRFSGRQFSNSRSEMNVSTLELGDSALYLCASSLRASGITDTQYFGPGTRLTVL.

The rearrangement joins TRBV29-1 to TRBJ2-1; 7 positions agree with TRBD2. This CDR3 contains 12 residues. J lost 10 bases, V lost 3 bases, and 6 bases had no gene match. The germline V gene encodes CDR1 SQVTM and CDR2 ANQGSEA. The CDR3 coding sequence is TGCAGCGTTGACGGCGTCGGGAGGGAGCAGTTCTTC. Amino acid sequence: CSVDGVGREQFF.

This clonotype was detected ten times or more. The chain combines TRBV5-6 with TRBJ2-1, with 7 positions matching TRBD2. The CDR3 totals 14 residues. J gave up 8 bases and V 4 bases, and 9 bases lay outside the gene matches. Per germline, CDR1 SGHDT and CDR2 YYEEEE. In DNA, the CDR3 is TGTGCCAGCAGCACGGGGACTACCAGCTATGAGCAGTTCTTC. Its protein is CASSTGTTSYEQFF.

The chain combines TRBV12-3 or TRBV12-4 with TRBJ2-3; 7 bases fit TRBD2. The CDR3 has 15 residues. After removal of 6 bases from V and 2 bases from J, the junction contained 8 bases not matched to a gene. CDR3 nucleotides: TGTGCCAGCAGCTATTGGGGGGGTCCCACAGATACGCAGTATTTT. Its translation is CASSYWGGPTDTQYF.

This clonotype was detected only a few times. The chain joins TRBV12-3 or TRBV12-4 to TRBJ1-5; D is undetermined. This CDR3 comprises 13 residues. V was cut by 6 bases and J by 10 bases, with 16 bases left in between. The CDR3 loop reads CASSLERVGPQHF. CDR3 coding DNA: TGTGCCAGCAGCCTCGAGCGCGTAGGACCCCAGCATTTT.

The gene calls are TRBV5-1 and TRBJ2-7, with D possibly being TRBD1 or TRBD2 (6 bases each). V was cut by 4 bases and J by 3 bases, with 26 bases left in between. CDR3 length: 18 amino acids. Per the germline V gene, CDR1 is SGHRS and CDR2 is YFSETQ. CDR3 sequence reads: CASSQTSRDTRLGYEQYF. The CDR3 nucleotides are TGCGCCAGCAGCCAAACTTCCCGGGACACCCGACTAGGCTACGAGCAGTACTTC.

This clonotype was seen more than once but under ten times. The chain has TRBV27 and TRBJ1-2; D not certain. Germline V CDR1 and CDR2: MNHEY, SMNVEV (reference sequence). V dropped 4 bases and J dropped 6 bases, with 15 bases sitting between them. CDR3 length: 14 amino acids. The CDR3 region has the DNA TGTGCCAGCAGTTCACTCCAGGAGGGTGATGGCTACACCTTC. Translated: CASSSLQEGDGYTF.

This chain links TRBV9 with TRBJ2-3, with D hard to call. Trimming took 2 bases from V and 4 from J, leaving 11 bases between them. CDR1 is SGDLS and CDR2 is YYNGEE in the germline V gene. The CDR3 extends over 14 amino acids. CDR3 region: CASSVQGMADTQYF. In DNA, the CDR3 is TGTGCCAGCAGCGTCCAAGGGATGGCAGATACGCAGTATTTT. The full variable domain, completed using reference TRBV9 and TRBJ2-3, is DSGVTQTPKHLITATGQRVTLRCSPRSGDLSVYWYQQSLDQGLQFLIQYYNGEERAKGNILERFSAQQFPDLHSELNLSSLELGDSALYFCASSVQGMADTQYFGPGTRLTVL.

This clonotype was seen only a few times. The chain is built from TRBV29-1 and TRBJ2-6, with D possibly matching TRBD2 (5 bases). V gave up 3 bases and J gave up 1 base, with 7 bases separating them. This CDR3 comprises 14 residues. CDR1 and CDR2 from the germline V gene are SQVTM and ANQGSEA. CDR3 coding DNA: TGCAGCGTTGACGAGGGTTCTGGGGCCAACGTCCTGACTTTC. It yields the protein CSVDEGSGANVLTF.

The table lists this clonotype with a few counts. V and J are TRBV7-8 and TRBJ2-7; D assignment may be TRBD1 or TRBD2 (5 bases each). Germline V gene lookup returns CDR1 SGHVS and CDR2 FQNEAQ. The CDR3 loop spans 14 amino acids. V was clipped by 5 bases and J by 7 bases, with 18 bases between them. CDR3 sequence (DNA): TGTGCCAGCAGCGCCAGCGAAGGGGCGGGTGAGCAGTACTTC. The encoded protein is CASSASEGAGEQYF.

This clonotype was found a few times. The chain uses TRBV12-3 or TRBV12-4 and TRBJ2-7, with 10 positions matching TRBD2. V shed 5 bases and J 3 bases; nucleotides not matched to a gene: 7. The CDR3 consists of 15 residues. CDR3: CASSGASGGYYEQYF. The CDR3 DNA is TGTGCCAGCAGTGGAGCTAGCGGGGGATACTACGAGCAGTACTTC.

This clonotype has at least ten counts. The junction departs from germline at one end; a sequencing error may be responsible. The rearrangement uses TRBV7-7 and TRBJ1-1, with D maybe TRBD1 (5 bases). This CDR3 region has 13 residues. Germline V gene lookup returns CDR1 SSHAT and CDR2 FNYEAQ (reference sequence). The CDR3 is CASSPGTNTEAFF. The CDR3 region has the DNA TGTGCTAGCAGCCCAGGGACCAACACTGAAGCTTTCTTT.

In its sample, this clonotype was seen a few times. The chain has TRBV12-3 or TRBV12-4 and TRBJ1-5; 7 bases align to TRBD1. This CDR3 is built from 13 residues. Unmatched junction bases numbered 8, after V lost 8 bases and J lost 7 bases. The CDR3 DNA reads TGTGCCAGCCGGGAGGGGGCCCGACAGCCCCAGCATTTT. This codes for CASREGARQPQHF.

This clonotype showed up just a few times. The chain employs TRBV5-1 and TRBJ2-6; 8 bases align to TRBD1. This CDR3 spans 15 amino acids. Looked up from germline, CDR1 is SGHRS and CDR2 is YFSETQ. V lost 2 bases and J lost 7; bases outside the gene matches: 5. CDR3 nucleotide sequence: TGCGCCAGCAGCTTCGGGACAGGTGGAGCCAACGTCCTGACTTTC. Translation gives CASSFGTGGANVLTF. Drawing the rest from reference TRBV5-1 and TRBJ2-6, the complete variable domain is KAGVTQTPRYLIKTRGQQVTLSCSPISGHRSVSWYQQTPGQGLQFLFEYFSETQRNKGNFPGRFSGRQFSNSRSEMNVSTLELGDSALYLCASSFGTGGANVLTFGAGSRLTVL.

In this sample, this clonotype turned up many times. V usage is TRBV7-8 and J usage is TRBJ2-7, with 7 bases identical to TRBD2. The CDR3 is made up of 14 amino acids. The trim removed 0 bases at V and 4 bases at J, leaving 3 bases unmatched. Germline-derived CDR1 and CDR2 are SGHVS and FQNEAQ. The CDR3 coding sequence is TGTGCCAGCAGCTTAGCCCGGGGGGAATACGAGCAGTACTTC. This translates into CASSLARGEYEQYF.

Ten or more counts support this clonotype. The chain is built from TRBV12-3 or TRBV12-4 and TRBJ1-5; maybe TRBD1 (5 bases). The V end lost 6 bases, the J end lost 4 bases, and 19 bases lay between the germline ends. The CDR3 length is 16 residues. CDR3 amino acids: CASRDSGGTGNQPQHF. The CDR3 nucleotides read TGTGCCAGCAGGGACTCGGGAGGGACCGGTAATCAGCCCCAGCATTTT.

The DNA for the CDR3 is TGTGCCAGCAGCCCTAGCGGGAGGGCCGACAATGAGCAGTTCTTC. Translation gives CASSPSGRADNEQFF. The chain employs TRBV9 and TRBJ2-1; the match to TRBD2 covers 12 bases. The length of the CDR3 is 15 residues. Germline V gene data show CDR1 as SGDLS and CDR2 as YYNGEE. The V segment lost 4 bases and the J segment 5 bases; nucleotides outside the gene matches: 4.

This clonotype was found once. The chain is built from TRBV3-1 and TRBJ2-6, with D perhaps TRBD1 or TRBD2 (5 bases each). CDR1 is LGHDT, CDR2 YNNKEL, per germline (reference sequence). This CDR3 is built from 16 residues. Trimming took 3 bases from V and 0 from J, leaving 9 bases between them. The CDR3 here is CASSQRGASGANVLTF. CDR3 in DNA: TGTGCCAGCAGCCAGCGAGGGGCCTCTGGGGCCAACGTCCTGACTTTC.

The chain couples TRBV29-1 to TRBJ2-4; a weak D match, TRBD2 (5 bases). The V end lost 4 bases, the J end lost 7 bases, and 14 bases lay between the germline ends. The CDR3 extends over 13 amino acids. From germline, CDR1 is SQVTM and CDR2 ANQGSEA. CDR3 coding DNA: TGCAGCGTTGTGGGGAGCAGTACGAACATTCAGTACTTC. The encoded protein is CSVVGSSTNIQYF. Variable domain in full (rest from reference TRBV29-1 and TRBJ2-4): SAVISQKPSRDICQRGTSLTIQCQVDSQVTMMFWYRQQPGQSLTLIATANQGSEATYESGFVIDKFPISRPNLTFSTLTVSNMSPEDSSIYLCSVVGSSTNIQYFGAGTRLSVL.

This CDR3 reads CASRDRGVWYF. The DNA of the CDR3 is TGTGCCAGCAGAGACAGGGGTGTGTGGTACTTC. The chain couples TRBV6-5 to TRBJ2-7; 8 bases line up with TRBD1. The CDR3 is 11 residues long. The germline gives CDR1 MNHEY, CDR2 SVGAGI. Unmatched junction bases numbered 7, after V lost 6 bases and J lost 12 bases.

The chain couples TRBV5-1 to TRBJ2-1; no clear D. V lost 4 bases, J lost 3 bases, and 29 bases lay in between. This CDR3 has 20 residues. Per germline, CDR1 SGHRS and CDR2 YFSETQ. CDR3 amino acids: CASSRDTQRVASFIYNEQFF. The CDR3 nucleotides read TGCGCCAGCAGCCGCGACACTCAACGGGTCGCCTCCTTTATCTACAATGAGCAGTTCTTC.

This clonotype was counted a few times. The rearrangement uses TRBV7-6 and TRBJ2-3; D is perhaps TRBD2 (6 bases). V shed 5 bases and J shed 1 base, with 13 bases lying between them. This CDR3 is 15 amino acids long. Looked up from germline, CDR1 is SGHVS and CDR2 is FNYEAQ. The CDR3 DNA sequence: TGTGCCAGCAGCGATCCTCCGGGAGGCACAGATACGCAGTATTTT. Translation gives CASSDPPGGTDTQYF.

CDR3 nucleotide sequence: TGCGCCAGCAGCCCTCCTGGACTAGCGGGCACCTACGAGCAGTACTTC. Translating gives CASSPPGLAGTYEQYF. The chain combines TRBV5-1 with TRBJ2-7, with 11 bases identical to TRBD2. After removal of 4 bases from V and 2 bases from J, the junction contained 8 bases not matched to a gene. This CDR3 comprises 16 residues. Looked up from germline, CDR1 is SGHRS and CDR2 is YFSETQ. Full variable domain (missing parts from reference TRBV5-1 and TRBJ2-7): KAGVTQTPRYLIKTRGQQVTLSCSPISGHRSVSWYQQTPGQGLQFLFEYFSETQRNKGNFPGRFSGRQFSNSRSEMNVSTLELGDSALYLCASSPPGLAGTYEQYFGPGTRLTVT.

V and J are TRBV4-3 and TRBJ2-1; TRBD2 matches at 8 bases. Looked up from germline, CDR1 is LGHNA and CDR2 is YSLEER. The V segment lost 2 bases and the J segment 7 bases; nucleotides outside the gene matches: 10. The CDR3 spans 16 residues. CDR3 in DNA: TGCGCCAGCAGCCAAATGCCGGGCGGGAGGTGGAATGAGCAGTTCTTC. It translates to CASSQMPGGRWNEQFF.

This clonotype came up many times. CDR3 in amino acids: CASSGSASGELFF. CDR3 nucleotides: TGTGCCAGCAGTGGGAGCGCAAGCGGGGAGCTGTTTTTT. The V and J genes are TRBV9 and TRBJ2-2, with a weak D call TRBD2 (5 bases). CDR3 length: 13 residues. Trimming shortened V by 5 bases and J by 7 bases, and 12 bases separated the two germline ends. CDR1 is SGDLS and CDR2 is YYNGEE in the germline V gene.

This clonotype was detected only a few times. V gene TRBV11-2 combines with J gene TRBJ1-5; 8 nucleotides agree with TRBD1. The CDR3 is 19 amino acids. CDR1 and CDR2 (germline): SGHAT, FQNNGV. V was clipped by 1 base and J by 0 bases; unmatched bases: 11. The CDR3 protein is CASSLVVGTGSYSNQPQHF. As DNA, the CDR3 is TGTGCCAGCAGCTTAGTCGTCGGGACAGGAAGCTATAGCAATCAGCCCCAGCATTTT.

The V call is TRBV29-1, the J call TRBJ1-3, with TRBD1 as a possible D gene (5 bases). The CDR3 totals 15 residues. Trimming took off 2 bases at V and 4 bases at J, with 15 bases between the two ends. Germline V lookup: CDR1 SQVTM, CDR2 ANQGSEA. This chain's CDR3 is CSVESGRGGGNTIYF. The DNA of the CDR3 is TGCAGCGTTGAATCAGGGCGAGGCGGAGGAAACACCATATATTTT.